These 21 T cell receptor beta chains were sequenced from one sample in a study of beta chain features in type 1 diabetes. Reverse transcription of all isolated RNA meant that expressed TCRB transcripts were sequenced. Some clones are missing from TCRdb's copy, which holds only in-frame ones; the method was immunoSEQ multiplex PCR. The sample records a few hundred thousand clones, approximately 16% being singletons. Sequencing was done on a sample of naive CD4+ T cells from blood. These receptors originate from a woman aged 18 to 35 in good health.

The chain is built from TRBV4-1 and TRBJ2-7; D is perhaps TRBD1 (6 bases). Per the germline V gene, CDR1 is MGHRA and CDR2 is YSYEKL. The CDR3 has 15 residues. Trimming pared 0 bases from V and 2 bases from J, leaving 11 bases between. CDR3 residues: CASSQDRTEPYEQYF. The CDR3 coding sequence is TGCGCCAGCAGCCAAGATAGGACAGAGCCCTACGAGCAGTACTTC.

The J gene is TRBJ1-2, the V gene TRBV27; D is perhaps TRBD1 (6 bases). The CDR3 is 14 amino acids. V dropped 1 base and J dropped 4 bases, with 10 bases sitting between them. Germline loops: CDR1 MNHEY, CDR2 SMNVEV (reference sequence). CDR3 sequence: CASSLLQGGYGYTF. CDR3 sequence (DNA): TGTGCCAGCAGTTTATTACAGGGCGGCTATGGCTACACCTTC.

As regards this clone: Other DNA sequences in this specimen translate into the identical CDR3. This chain uses TRBV5-4 with TRBJ2-1, with 10 bases aligning to TRBD2. The CDR3 consists of 16 residues. With V trimmed by 0 bases and J by 0 bases, 0 bases remained unmatched. CDR1 SGHNT and CDR2 YYREEE come from the germline V gene (reference sequence). As DNA, the CDR3 is TGTGCCAGCAGCTTGGGGACTAGCGGCTCCTACAATGAGCAGTTCTTC. Protein: CASSLGTSGSYNEQFF.

This clone has more than one count but fewer than ten. The chain joins TRBV30 to TRBJ2-5, with TRBD2 matching over 10 bases. The trim removed 4 bases at V and 4 bases at J, leaving 6 bases unmatched. There are 14 residues in the CDR3. Germline assignment: CDR1 GTSNPN and CDR2 SVGIG (reference sequence). CDR3 amino acids: CAWNPSGSLETQYF. DNA for the CDR3: TGTGCCTGGAATCCTAGCGGGAGTCTAGAGACCCAGTACTTC.

The chain links TRBV10-3 to TRBJ2-7; 10 bases align to TRBD1. CDR1 and CDR2 (germline): ENHRY, SYGVKD. This CDR3 spans 15 amino acids. The J segment lost 3 bases and the V segment lost 0 bases, leaving 2 bases of the junction unmatched. In nucleotides, the CDR3 is TGTGCCATCAGTGAGTCCGGGACAGGGGTCTACGAGCAGTACTTC. Amino acid sequence: CAISESGTGVYEQYF.

The V call is TRBV4-1, the J call TRBJ2-3, with D maybe TRBD2 (6 bases). V dropped 4 bases and J dropped 5 bases, with 22 bases sitting between them. The CDR3 consists of 17 residues. Germline CDR1 reads MGHRA; CDR2 reads YSYEKL. DNA for the CDR3: TGCGCCAGCAGCCCGGCCACCGGGACTCCATATGGAGATACGCAGTATTTT. Its protein product is CASSPATGTPYGDTQYF.

The chain links TRBV18 to TRBJ1-1; unclear D gene. The V gene lost 3 bases and the J gene lost 1 base, with 9 bases spanning the gap. Per the germline V gene, CDR1 is KGHSH and CDR2 is LQKENI. This CDR3 is built from 14 residues. The CDR3 reads CASSPLAKNTEAFF. In nucleotides, the CDR3 is TGTGCCAGCTCACCGTTAGCCAAGAACACTGAAGCTTTCTTT.

The chain recombines TRBV7-2 with TRBJ1-2; D is undetermined. This CDR3 is 15 amino acids long. The V and J ends lost 3 bases and 8 bases respectively, with 19 bases between them. The germline CDR1 and CDR2 sequences are SGHTA and FQGNSA. CDR3: CASSFSAGNSPGYTF. The CDR3 nucleotides are TGTGCCAGCAGCTTTTCCGCCGGGAATTCACCCGGCTACACCTTC.

This chain uses TRBV10-3 with TRBJ2-6, with D possibly TRBD1 on 6 matching bases. CDR1 and CDR2 (germline): ENHRY, SYGVKD. V lost 0 bases to trimming and J lost 2 bases, with 11 bases between them. This CDR3 region has 17 residues. The CDR3 DNA is TGTGCCATCAGTGAGTCGGGGACATCAGCTGGGGCCAACGTCCTGACTTTC. This gives the protein CAISESGTSAGANVLTF.

This clone has only a few counts. This rearrangement joins TRBV2 to TRBJ2-1; D possibly corresponds to TRBD2 (6 bases). Trimming removed 4 bases at V and 0 bases at J, with 13 bases between. The CDR3 length is 16 residues. CDR1 SNHLY and CDR2 FYNNEI come from the germline V gene. The CDR3 DNA reads TGTGCCAGCAGTGTACAGCTAGCGAGCTCCTACAATGAGCAGTTCTTC. Protein: CASSVQLASSYNEQFF.

This clone occurred a few times. V gene TRBV2 combines with J gene TRBJ2-1, with D possibly being TRBD2 (5 bases). CDR3 length: 15 amino acids. The V end lost 0 bases, the J end lost 4 bases, and 10 bases lay between the germline ends. Germline V gives CDR1 SNHLY, CDR2 FYNNEI. The CDR3 loop reads CASSEAGVKYNEQFF. CDR3 DNA sequence: TGTGCCAGCAGTGAAGCGGGAGTGAAGTACAATGAGCAGTTCTTC.

This clone turned up a few times. The chain combines TRBV20-1 with TRBJ2-7; tentatively, D is TRBD1 (5 bases). Trimming removed 7 bases from V and 3 bases from J, with 7 bases in between. Germline CDR1 and CDR2: DFQATT and SNEGSKA (reference sequence). The CDR3 spans 10 residues. The CDR3 nucleotides are TGCAGTGTAGGGGACTACGAGCAGTACTTC. This encodes CSVGDYEQYF.

The chain has TRBV5-5 and TRBJ2-1; 9 bases are shared with TRBD1. The CDR3 sequence is 16 residues long. The V segment lost 4 bases and the J segment 6 bases; nucleotides outside the gene matches: 11. Per germline, CDR1 SGHKS and CDR2 YYEKEE (reference sequence). For the CDR3, the DNA is TGTGCCAGCAGCGCACATACAGGGGGCGCGCGCAATGAGCAGTTCTTC. It encodes CASSAHTGGARNEQFF.

The rearrangement uses TRBV7-8 and TRBJ2-7, with a weak D call TRBD2 (5 bases). The CDR3 sequence is 13 residues long. Trimming shortened V by 5 bases and J by 1 base, and 9 bases separated the two germline ends. In germline, CDR1 is SGHVS, CDR2 FQNEAQ. CDR3 sequence (DNA): TGTGCCAGCAGCCCGGACTCTTCCTACGAGCAGTACTTC. It translates to CASSPDSSYEQYF.

The chain couples TRBV9 to TRBJ2-2; 8 bases line up with TRBD1. Per germline, CDR1 SGDLS and CDR2 YYNGEE. Trimming took 4 bases from V and 2 from J; bases not matched to a gene: 7. The CDR3 is 16 amino acids. For the CDR3, the DNA is TGTGCCAGCAGCCCGAGGACAGGGTTTAACACCGGGGAGCTGTTTTTT. Its translation is CASSPRTGFNTGELFF. Full variable domain (rest looked up from reference TRBV9 and TRBJ2-2): DSGVTQTPKHLITATGQRVTLRCSPRSGDLSVYWYQQSLDQGLQFLIQYYNGEERAKGNILERFSAQQFPDLHSELNLSSLELGDSALYFCASSPRTGFNTGELFFGEGSRLTVL.

The genes are TRBV6-5 and TRBJ2-1, with TRBD2 matching 12 bases. This CDR3 spans 13 amino acids. J was trimmed by 10 bases and V by 6 bases; bases with no gene match: 4. Germline values: CDR1 MNHEY, CDR2 SVGAGI. The CDR3 bases are TGTGCCAGCAGCCGAGGACTAGCGGGGGAGCAGTTCTTC. Protein sequence: CASSRGLAGEQFF.

This clone showed up just a few times. This rearrangement joins TRBV18 to TRBJ1-4; 10 nucleotides agree with TRBD1. CDR1 is KGHSH and CDR2 is LQKENI in the germline V gene. Losses at the gene ends were 2 bases for V and 7 bases for J; bases not matched to a gene: 4. CDR3 length equals 15 residues. The CDR3 region is CASSPRQGALEKLFF. As DNA, the CDR3 is TGTGCCAGCTCACCAAGACAGGGGGCTCTTGAAAAACTGTTTTTT.

This chain links TRBV19 with TRBJ1-2; 8 nucleotides agree with TRBD1. Germline V gene data show CDR1 as LNHDA and CDR2 as SQIVND (reference sequence). The CDR3 has 15 amino acids. J gave up 4 bases and V 3 bases, and 7 bases lay outside the gene matches. CDR3 region: CASSIPRTGTYGYTF. In DNA form, the CDR3 reads TGTGCCAGTAGTATCCCGCGGACAGGGACCTATGGCTACACCTTC.

The chain uses TRBV14 and TRBJ1-2; 7 bases map to TRBD1. CDR1 and CDR2 from the germline V gene are SGHDN and FVKESK. The ends lost 2 bases at V and 3 bases at J; junction bases unmatched: 6. The CDR3 has 15 residues. The CDR3 protein is CASSQRGRGDYGYTF. The CDR3 region has the DNA TGTGCCAGCAGCCAAAGGGGGCGCGGGGACTATGGCTACACCTTC.

The chain is built from TRBV28 and TRBJ1-1; TRBD1 is a possible D gene (5 bases). Germline V gene lookup returns CDR1 MDHEN and CDR2 SYDVKM. The CDR3 contains 13 residues. The V end lost 7 bases, the J end lost 3 bases, and 12 bases lay between the germline ends. The CDR3 sequence is CASITGGYTEAFF. In DNA form, the CDR3 reads TGTGCCAGCATTACGGGGGGTTACACTGAAGCTTTCTTT.

This clone has more than one count but fewer than ten. DNA of the CDR3: TGCAGCGTTTGGGGACTAGCGGGAGAATGGGTGGATGAGCAGTTCTTC. This translates into CSVWGLAGEWVDEQFF. The rearrangement uses TRBV29-1 and TRBJ2-1; TRBD2 matches at 14 bases. After removal of 5 bases from V and 8 bases from J, the junction contained 11 bases not matched to a gene. CDR1 is SQVTM and CDR2 is ANQGSEA in the germline V gene. The CDR3 loop spans 16 amino acids.